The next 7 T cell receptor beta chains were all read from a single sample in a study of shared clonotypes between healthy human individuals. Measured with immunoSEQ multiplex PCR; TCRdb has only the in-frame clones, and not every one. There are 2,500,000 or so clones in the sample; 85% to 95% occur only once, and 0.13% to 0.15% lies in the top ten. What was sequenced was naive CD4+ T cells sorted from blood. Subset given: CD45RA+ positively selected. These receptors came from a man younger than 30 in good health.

Here the CDR3 DNA reads TGTGCCAGCAGCTTGAGGGGCGACGGACCCAGGGGTGGCTACACCTTC. It specifies CASSLRGDGPRGGYTF. This rearrangement joins TRBV5-6 to TRBJ1-2; D may be TRBD1 (6 bases). CDR3 length: 16 residues. The V end lost 1 base, the J end lost 7 bases, and 20 bases lay between the germline ends. The germline V gene encodes CDR1 SGHDT and CDR2 YYEEEE.

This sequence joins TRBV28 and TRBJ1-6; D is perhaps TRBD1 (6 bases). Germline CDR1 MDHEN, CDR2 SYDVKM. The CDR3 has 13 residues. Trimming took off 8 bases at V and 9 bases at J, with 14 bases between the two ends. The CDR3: CASRVQGSSPLHF. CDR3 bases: TGTGCCAGCCGGGTGCAGGGGAGTTCACCCCTCCACTTT.

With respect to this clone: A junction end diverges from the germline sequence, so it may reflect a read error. This chain's CDR3 is CASSLMRQGTDTQYF. The CDR3 nucleotides are TGCGCCAGCAGCTTGATGCGTCAGGGCACCGATACGCAGTATTTT. This sequence joins TRBV5-1 and TRBJ2-3; possible D gene TRBD1, 5 bases. The CDR3 covers 15 residues. The V gene's germline CDR1 is SGHRS and CDR2 YFSETQ.

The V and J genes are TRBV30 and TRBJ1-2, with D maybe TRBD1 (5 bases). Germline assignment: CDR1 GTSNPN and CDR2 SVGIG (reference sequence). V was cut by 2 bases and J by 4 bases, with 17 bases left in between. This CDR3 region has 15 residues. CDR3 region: CAWSTVIGAVYGYTF. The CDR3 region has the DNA TGTGCCTGGAGTACAGTCATCGGGGCCGTCTATGGCTACACCTTC. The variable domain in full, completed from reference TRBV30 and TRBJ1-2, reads SQTIHQWPATLVQPVGSPLSLECTVEGTSNPNLYWYRQAAGRGLQLLFYSVGIGQISSEVPQNLSASRPQDRQFILSSKKLLLSDSGFYLCAWSTVIGAVYGYTFGSGTRLTVV.

CDR3 region: CASSSASSTDTQYF. CDR3 nucleotide sequence: TGTGCCAGCTCTAGCGCCTCTAGCACAGATACGCAGTATTTT. J is TRBJ2-3 and V is TRBV18, with D perhaps matching TRBD2 (5 bases). V lost 6 bases and J 0 bases, leaving 10 bases between the germline ends. CDR1 is KGHSH and CDR2 is LQKENI in the germline V gene. The CDR3 covers 14 residues.

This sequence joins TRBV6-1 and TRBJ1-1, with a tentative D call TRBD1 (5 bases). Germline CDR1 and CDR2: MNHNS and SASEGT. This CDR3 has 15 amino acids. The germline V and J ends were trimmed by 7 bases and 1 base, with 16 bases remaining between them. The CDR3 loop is CASTKGPSGNTEAFF. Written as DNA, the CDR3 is TGTGCCAGCACGAAGGGGCCTTCCGGGAACACTGAAGCTTTCTTT.

The CDR3 protein is CASSWGTGGKDTQYF. CDR3 sequence (DNA): TGCGCCAGCAGCTGGGGGACAGGGGGCAAAGATACGCAGTATTTT. The rearrangement joins TRBV5-1 to TRBJ2-3; 12 bases match TRBD1. Germline V CDR1 and CDR2: SGHRS, YFSETQ. This CDR3 contains 15 residues. After removal of 3 bases from V and 5 bases from J, the junction contained 4 bases not matched to a gene.